This T cell receptor beta chain was sequenced in a study of regulatory T cells in long-lasting Graves disease. This clonotype was counted a few times. A read error may account for a junction end that differs from germline. The CDR3 is made up of 12 amino acids. Germline CDR1 reads MDHEN; CDR2 reads SYDVKM. For TCR beta, libraries came from iRepertoire HTBI primers and Arm-PCR of CDR3 regions. Each CDR3 protein is one row after TCRdb ran MiXCR on the multiplex PCR reads. Among 420,000 or so distinct CDR3 sequences, 23% were seen once, and the ten largest hold 26%. Time point here: persistent/refractory GD, antithyroid drugs over 5 years with positive TRAb. The TCR library was made from RNA extracted from PBMCs.

Here the sequenced sample was peripheral blood mononuclear cells (PBMCs), taken when the disease was refractory, from a patient treated with antithyroid drugs. This TCR was recovered from a female donor with Graves disease. The rearrangement uses TRBV28 and TRBJ2-7, with 11 bases lining up with TRBD2. The CDR3 region is CASTSGTSGENF. Here the CDR3 DNA reads TGTGCCAGCACCTCCGGGACTAGCGGCGAAAACTTC.